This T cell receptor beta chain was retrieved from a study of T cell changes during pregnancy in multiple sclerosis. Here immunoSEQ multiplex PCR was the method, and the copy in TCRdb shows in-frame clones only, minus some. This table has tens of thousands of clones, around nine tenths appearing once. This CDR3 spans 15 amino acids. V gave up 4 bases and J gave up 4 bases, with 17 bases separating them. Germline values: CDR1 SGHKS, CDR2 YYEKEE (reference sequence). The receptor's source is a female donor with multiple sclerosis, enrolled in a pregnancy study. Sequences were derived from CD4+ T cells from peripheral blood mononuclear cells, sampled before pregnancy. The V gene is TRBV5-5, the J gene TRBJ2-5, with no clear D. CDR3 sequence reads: CASSPAPTFRETQYF. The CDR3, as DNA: TGTGCCAGCAGCCCCGCCCCCACGTTCAGAGAGACCCAGTACTTC.